This entry features one T cell receptor beta chain sequence. Its cognate antigen is unknown. The data were obtained in a study of cytomegalovirus exposure and HLA in healthy donors. Findings and caveats of the study: Listed as cytomegalovirus-associated were 150 or so TCR beta chains.

Sequencing used immunoSEQ multiplex PCR; TCRdb keeps in-frame clones, though not all of them. The table has over 110,000 clones, about 86% seen once. With 1 base clipped from V and 4 bases from J, the junction kept 8 bases outside the gene matches. Germline V CDR1 and CDR2: SEHNR, FQNEAQ (reference sequence). The CDR3 totals 16 residues. The specimen was PBMCs. This receptor was taken from a man aged 18 to 29 in good health and CMV-seronegative. The chain carries TRBV7-9 and TRBJ1-2, with 8 bases lining up with TRBD1. This CDR3 is CASSLDQGATSYGYTF. In DNA form, the CDR3 reads TGTGCCAGCAGCTTAGATCAGGGGGCCACTTCCTATGGCTACACCTTC.